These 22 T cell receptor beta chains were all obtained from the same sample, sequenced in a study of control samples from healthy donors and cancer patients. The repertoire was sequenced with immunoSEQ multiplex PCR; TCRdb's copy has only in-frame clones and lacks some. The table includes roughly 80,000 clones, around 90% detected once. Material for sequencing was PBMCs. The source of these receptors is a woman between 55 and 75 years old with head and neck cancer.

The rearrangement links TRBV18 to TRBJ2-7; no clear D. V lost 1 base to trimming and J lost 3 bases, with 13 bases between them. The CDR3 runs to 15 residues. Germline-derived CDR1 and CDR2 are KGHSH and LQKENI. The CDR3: CASSPRQAAYYEQYF. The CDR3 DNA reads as TGTGCCAGCTCACCACGTCAGGCGGCATACTACGAGCAGTACTTC. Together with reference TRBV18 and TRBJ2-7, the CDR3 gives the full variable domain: NAGVMQNPRHLVRRRGQEARLRCSPMKGHSHVYWYRQLPEEGLKFMVYLQKENIIDESGMPKERFSAEFPKEGPSILRIQQVVRGDSAAYFCASSPRQAAYYEQYFGPGTRLTVT.

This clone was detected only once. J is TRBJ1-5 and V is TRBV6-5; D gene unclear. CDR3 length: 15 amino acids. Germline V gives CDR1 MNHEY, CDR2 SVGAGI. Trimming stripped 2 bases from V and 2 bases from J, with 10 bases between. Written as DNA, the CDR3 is TGTGCCAGCAGTTACGGAGGGTCGGGCAATCAGCCCCAGCATTTT. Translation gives CASSYGGSGNQPQHF.

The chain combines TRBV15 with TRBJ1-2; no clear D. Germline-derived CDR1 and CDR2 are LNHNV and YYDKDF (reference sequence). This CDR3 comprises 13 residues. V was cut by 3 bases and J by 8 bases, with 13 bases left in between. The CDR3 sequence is CATSRTLESGYTF. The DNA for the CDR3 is TGTGCCACCAGCAGGACATTAGAGAGCGGCTACACCTTC.

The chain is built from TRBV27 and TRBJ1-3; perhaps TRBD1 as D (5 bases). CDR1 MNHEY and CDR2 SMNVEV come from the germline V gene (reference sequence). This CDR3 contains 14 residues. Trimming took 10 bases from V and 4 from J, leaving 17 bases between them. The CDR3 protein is CATSEGRVGNTIYF. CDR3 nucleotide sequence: TGTGCCACCTCGGAGGGGCGAGTAGGAAACACCATATATTTT.

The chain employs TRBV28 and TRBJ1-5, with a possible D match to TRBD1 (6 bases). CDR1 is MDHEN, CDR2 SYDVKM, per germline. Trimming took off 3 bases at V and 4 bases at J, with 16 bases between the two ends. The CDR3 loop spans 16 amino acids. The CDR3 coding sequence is TGTGCCAGCAGTTTCCTCAGGGGCGCGCTTAATCAGCCCCAGCATTTT. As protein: CASSFLRGALNQPQHF.

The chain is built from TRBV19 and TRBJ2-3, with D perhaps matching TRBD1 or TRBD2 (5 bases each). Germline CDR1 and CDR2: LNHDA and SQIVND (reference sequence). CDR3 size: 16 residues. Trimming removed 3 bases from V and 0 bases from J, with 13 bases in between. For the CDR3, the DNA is TGTGCCAGTAGTATTGTCTGGGACCCTAGCACAGATACGCAGTATTTT. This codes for CASSIVWDPSTDTQYF.

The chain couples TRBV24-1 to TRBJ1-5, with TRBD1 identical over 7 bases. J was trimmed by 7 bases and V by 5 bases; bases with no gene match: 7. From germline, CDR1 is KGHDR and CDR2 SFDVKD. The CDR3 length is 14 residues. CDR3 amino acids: CATSVGQSSQPQHF. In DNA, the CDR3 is TGTGCCACCAGTGTGGGACAGTCTTCCCAGCCCCAGCATTTT.

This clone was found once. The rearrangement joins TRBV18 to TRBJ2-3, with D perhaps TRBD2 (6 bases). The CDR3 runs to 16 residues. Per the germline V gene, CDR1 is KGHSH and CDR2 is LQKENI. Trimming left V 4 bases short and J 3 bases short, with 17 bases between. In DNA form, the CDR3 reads TGTGCCAGCTCACGTAGTTCCCAGGGAGGTACAGATACGCAGTATTTT. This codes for CASSRSSQGGTDTQYF.

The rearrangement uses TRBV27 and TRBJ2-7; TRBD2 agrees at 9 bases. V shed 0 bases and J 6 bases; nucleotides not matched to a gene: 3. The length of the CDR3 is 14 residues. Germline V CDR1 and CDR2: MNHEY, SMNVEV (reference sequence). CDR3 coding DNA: TGTGCCAGCAGTTTATCGGGTAGCGGGAGCGAGCAGTACTTC. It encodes CASSLSGSGSEQYF.

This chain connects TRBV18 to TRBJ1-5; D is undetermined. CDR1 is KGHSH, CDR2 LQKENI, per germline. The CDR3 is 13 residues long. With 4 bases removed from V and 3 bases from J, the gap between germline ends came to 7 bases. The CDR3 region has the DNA TGTGCCAGCTCACTCGACCTCAATCAGCCCCAGCATTTT. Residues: CASSLDLNQPQHF. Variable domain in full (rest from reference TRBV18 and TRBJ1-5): NAGVMQNPRHLVRRRGQEARLRCSPMKGHSHVYWYRQLPEEGLKFMVYLQKENIIDESGMPKERFSAEFPKEGPSILRIQQVVRGDSAAYFCASSLDLNQPQHFGDGTRLSIL.

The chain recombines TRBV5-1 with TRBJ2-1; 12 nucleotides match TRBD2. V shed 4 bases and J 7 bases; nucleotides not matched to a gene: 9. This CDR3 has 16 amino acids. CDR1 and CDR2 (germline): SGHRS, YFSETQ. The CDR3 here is CASSRTTSGSGNEQFF. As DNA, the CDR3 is TGCGCCAGCAGCCGCACGACTAGCGGGAGCGGTAATGAGCAGTTCTTC.

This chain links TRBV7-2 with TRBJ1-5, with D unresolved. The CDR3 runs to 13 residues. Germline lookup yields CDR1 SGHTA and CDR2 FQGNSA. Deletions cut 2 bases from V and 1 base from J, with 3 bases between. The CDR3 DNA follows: TGTGCCAGCAGCTTACACAGCAATCAGCCCCAGCATTTT. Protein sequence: CASSLHSNQPQHF.

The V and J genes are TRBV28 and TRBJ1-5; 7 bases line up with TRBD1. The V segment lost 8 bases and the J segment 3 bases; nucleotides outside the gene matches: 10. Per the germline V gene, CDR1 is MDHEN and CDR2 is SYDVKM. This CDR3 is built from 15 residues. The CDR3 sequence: CASFKTQGVNQPQHF. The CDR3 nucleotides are TGTGCCAGCTTTAAAACCCAGGGGGTCAATCAGCCCCAGCATTTT.

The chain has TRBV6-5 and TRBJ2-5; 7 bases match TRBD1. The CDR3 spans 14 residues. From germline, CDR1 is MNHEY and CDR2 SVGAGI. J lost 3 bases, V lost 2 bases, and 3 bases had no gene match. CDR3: CASSYNDREETQYF. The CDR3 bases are TGTGCCAGCAGTTACAATGACAGGGAAGAGACCCAGTACTTC.

The CDR3 loop is CASSLRKGGPGELFF. The CDR3 coding sequence is TGTGCCAGCAGCTTAAGAAAGGGAGGGCCCGGGGAGCTGTTTTTT. This chain connects TRBV11-3 to TRBJ2-2, with 7 bases aligning to TRBD2. The CDR3 contains 15 residues. The trim removed 2 bases at V and 6 bases at J, leaving 6 bases unmatched. From germline, CDR1 is SGHNT and CDR2 YENEEA.

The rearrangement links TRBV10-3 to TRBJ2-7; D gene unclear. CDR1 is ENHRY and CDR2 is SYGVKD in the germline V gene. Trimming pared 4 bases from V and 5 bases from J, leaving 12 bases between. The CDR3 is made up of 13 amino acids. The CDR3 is CAISGLGGDEQYF. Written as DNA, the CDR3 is TGTGCCATCAGTGGCCTTGGCGGCGACGAGCAGTACTTC.

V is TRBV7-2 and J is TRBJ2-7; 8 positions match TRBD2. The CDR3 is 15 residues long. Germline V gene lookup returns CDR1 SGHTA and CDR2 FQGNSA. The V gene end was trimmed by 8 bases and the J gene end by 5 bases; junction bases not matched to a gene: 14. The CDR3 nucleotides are TGTGCCAGCGCGGCGGGGGGAGGGACTTACCACGAGCAGTACTTC. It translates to CASAAGGGTYHEQYF.

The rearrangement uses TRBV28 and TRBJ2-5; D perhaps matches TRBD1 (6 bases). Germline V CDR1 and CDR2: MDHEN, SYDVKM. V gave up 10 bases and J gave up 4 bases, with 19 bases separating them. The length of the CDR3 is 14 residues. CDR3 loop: CATWDRGRGETQYF. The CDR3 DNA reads TGTGCCACGTGGGATCGAGGCAGGGGAGAGACCCAGTACTTC.

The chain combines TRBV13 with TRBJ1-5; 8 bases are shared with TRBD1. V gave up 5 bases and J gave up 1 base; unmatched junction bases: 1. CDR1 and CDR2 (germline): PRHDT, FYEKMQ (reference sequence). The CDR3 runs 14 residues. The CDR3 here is CASSRTGSNQPQHF. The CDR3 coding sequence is TGTGCCAGCAGCCGGACAGGGAGCAATCAGCCCCAGCATTTT.

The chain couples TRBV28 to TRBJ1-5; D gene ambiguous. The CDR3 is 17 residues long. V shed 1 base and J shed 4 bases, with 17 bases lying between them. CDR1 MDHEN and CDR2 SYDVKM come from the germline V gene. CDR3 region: CASSLYERPGGNQPQHF. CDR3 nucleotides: TGTGCCAGCAGTTTATATGAGAGACCCGGCGGGAATCAGCCCCAGCATTTT.

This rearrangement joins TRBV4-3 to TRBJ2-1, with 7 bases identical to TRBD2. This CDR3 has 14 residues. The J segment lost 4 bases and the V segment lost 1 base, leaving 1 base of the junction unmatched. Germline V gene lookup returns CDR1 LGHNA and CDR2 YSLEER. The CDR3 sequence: CASSQVLAYNEQFF. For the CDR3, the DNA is TGCGCCAGCAGCCAAGTACTAGCGTACAATGAGCAGTTCTTC.

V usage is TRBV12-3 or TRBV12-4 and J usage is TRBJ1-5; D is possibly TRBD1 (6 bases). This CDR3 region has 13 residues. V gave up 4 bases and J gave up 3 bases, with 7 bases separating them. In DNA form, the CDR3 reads TGTGCCAGCAGTTGGACAGACAATCAGCCCCAGCATTTT. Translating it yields CASSWTDNQPQHF.